This TCR beta chain was sequenced during a study of siplizumab effects on memory and regulatory T cells. Study-level findings and limits: Proliferating Tregs' suppressive function in siplizumab cultures went unconfirmed.

A note on this clone: Antigen unknown.

The repertoire was sequenced with immunoSEQ multiplex PCR; TCRdb's copy has only in-frame clones and lacks some. The data contain approximately 82,000 clones, roughly 90% of them singletons. This sequence was found in a human donor in good health. The sample was Tregs sorted from blood.

The CDR3 loop reads CASGLWGVTEAFF. In nucleotides, the CDR3 is TGTGCTAGTGGTTTGTGGGGGGTCACTGAAGCTTTCTTT. The chain recombines TRBV12-5 with TRBJ1-1, with a tentative D call TRBD1 (5 bases). In germline, CDR1 is LGHNT, CDR2 FRNRAP. The CDR3 has 13 residues. V lost 2 bases, J lost 4 bases, and 8 bases lay in between.